A single sample is the source of the 19 T cell receptor beta chains below, sequenced in a study of blood T cells in healthy people across ages. Primed by a sample-barcoded 5' primer and a J-beta primer mix, a second PCR proceeded for 7 to 11 cycles. TCRdb passed the 5' RACE reads through MiXCR, listing each CDR3 protein once. The table has just over 1 million distinct CDR3 sequences, 40% to 50% seen once. Sequencing was done on a sample of blood. The receptors originated from a woman aged 60-70 years in good health.

The genes are TRBV6-6 and TRBJ2-7, with unresolved D. CDR3 length: 14 amino acids. Per the germline V gene, CDR1 is MNHNY and CDR2 is SVGAGI (reference sequence). Trimming stripped 2 bases from V and 8 bases from J, with 16 bases between. The CDR3 DNA reads as TGTGCCAGCAGTTACGTAAAAGCCCGAGCTCAGCAGTACTTC. Amino acid sequence: CASSYVKARAQQYF.

In regard to this clonotype: One end of the junction does not line up with germline, which may come from a read error. The genes are TRBV25-1 and TRBJ2-5, with a possible D match to TRBD1 (6 bases). CDR3 length equals 18 residues. The germline gives CDR1 MGHDK, CDR2 SYGVNS. In DNA, the CDR3 is TGTGCCAGCAGTGAATCGGGTTTCTCGACAGGCCGGCAAGCGACCCAGTACTTC. It is translated as CASSESGFSTGRQATQYF.

This clonotype was found a few times. This rearrangement joins TRBV4-1 to TRBJ2-7; 9 bases match TRBD1. V trimming: 1 base; J trimming: 5 bases; junction bases outside the gene matches: 9. This CDR3 has 16 residues. CDR1 and CDR2 from the germline V gene are MGHRA and YSYEKL. The CDR3 protein is CASSQVFRDRDHEQYF. CDR3 coding DNA: TGCGCCAGCAGCCAAGTTTTCCGGGACAGGGACCACGAGCAGTACTTC.

The rearrangement joins TRBV29-1 to TRBJ1-1; 8 positions agree with TRBD1. The germline V gene encodes CDR1 SQVTM and CDR2 ANQGSEA. V dropped 4 bases and J dropped 12; count of bases not matched to a gene: 13. The CDR3 consists of 13 residues. The CDR3: CSVVRQGAAMTFF. The CDR3, as DNA: TGCAGCGTTGTAAGGCAGGGGGCGGCGATGACTTTCTTT.

J is TRBJ2-3 and V is TRBV12-3 or TRBV12-4, with TRBD2 as a possible D gene (6 bases). The CDR3 runs 17 residues. The V end was cut by 9 bases, the J end by 5 bases, with 27 bases between. The CDR3 DNA reads as TGTGCCAGAAGCCCGGGACGTCCAAAGGCCGGGGGAGATACGCAGTATTTT. Its translation is CARSPGRPKAGGDTQYF.

The genes are TRBV7-9 and TRBJ2-1; D may match TRBD1 or TRBD2 (5 bases each). The CDR3 consists of 15 residues. Per the germline V gene, CDR1 is SEHNR and CDR2 is FQNEAQ (reference sequence). V gave up 5 bases and J gave up 7 bases, with 18 bases separating them. The CDR3 here is CASSPVAGGSNEQFF. CDR3 sequence (DNA): TGTGCCAGCAGCCCGGTCGCTGGGGGAAGTAATGAGCAGTTCTTC. Variable domain in full (rest from reference TRBV7-9 and TRBJ2-1): DTGVSQNPRHKITKRGQNVTFRCDPISEHNRLYWYRQTLGQGPEFLTYFQNEAQLEKSRLLSDRFSAERPKGSFSTLEIQRTEQGDSAMYLCASSPVAGGSNEQFFGPGTRLTVL.

The chain carries TRBV20-1 and TRBJ1-6, with 7 nucleotides matching TRBD1. The CDR3 has 14 residues. CDR1 is DFQATT, CDR2 SNEGSKA, per germline (reference sequence). V lost 3 bases, J lost 6 bases, and 5 bases stayed unmatched. DNA for the CDR3: TGCAGTGCTAGTCCCGGACAGGTTAATTCACCCCTCCACTTT. Its protein is CSASPGQVNSPLHF.

This clonotype was recorded a few times. CDR3 in amino acids: CASSLILGQNLAKNIQYF. In DNA, the CDR3 is TGTGCCAGCAGCTTAATATTAGGACAGAATCTAGCCAAAAACATTCAGTACTTC. V and J are TRBV7-9 and TRBJ2-4, with D tentatively TRBD1 (6 bases). The germline V and J ends were trimmed by 2 bases and 0 bases, with 17 bases remaining between them. Germline values: CDR1 SEHNR, CDR2 FQNEAQ (reference sequence). The CDR3 length is 18 residues.

The rearrangement links TRBV7-9 to TRBJ1-4, with D possibly being TRBD1 (5 bases). Trimming pared 4 bases from V and 5 bases from J, leaving 14 bases between. Per germline, CDR1 SEHNR and CDR2 FQNEAQ (reference sequence). The CDR3 length is 15 residues. The CDR3 protein is CASSSARARNEKLFF. The CDR3, as DNA: TGTGCCAGCAGCTCTGCCAGGGCCCGGAATGAAAAACTGTTTTTT.

The genes are TRBV29-1 and TRBJ2-1; possibly TRBD1 or TRBD2 for D (5 bases each). Trimming took 6 bases from V and 10 from J, leaving 19 bases between them. The CDR3 spans 13 residues. Germline V CDR1 and CDR2: SQVTM, ANQGSEA. The CDR3 region is CSVYRDGTYEQFF. CDR3 in DNA: TGCAGCGTGTATCGGGACGGAACCTACGAGCAGTTCTTC.

The chain couples TRBV20-1 to TRBJ2-1, with D possibly matching TRBD1 (5 bases). With 2 bases removed from V and 9 bases from J, the gap between germline ends came to 8 bases. The CDR3 extends over 11 amino acids. Germline CDR1 DFQATT, CDR2 SNEGSKA (reference sequence). CDR3 sequence reads: CSARQGLEQFF. CDR3 DNA: TGCAGTGCTAGACAGGGTCTTGAGCAGTTCTTC.

The chain employs TRBV10-3 and TRBJ2-3; D is undetermined. Germline V gene lookup returns CDR1 ENHRY and CDR2 SYGVKD. The CDR3 sequence is 12 residues long. The germline V and J ends were trimmed by 6 bases and 4 bases, with 8 bases remaining between them. This CDR3 is CAIRGSSDTQYF. The CDR3, as DNA: TGTGCCATCAGGGGCAGTTCAGATACGCAGTATTTT.

The V gene is TRBV2, the J gene TRBJ2-7, with TRBD1 identical over 9 bases. The CDR3 is 15 amino acids. Germline V gives CDR1 SNHLY, CDR2 FYNNEI. The J segment lost 5 bases and the V segment lost 4 bases, leaving 9 bases of the junction unmatched. The CDR3 DNA reads TGTGCCAGCAGTGTTACCGGGACAGGGTCCCACGAGCAGTACTTC. Residues: CASSVTGTGSHEQYF. The complete variable domain, with remaining parts taken from reference TRBV2 and TRBJ2-7, reads EPEVTQTPSHQVTQMGQEVILRCVPISNHLYFYWYRQILGQKVEFLVSFYNNEISEKSEIFDDQFSVERPDGSNFTLKIRSTKLEDSAMYFCASSVTGTGSHEQYFGPGTRLTVT.

The gene calls are TRBV29-1 and TRBJ2-5; D gene ambiguous. Trimming cost V 0 bases and J 5 bases, with 7 bases left between them. This CDR3 is built from 12 residues. Germline-derived CDR1 and CDR2 are SQVTM and ANQGSEA. The CDR3 sequence is CSVEEPAETQYF. Here the CDR3 DNA reads TGCAGCGTTGAAGAGCCCGCCGAGACCCAGTACTTC.

This clonotype was detected only a few times. V usage is TRBV6-5 and J usage is TRBJ2-5; possible D gene TRBD2, 5 bases. Germline V CDR1 and CDR2: MNHEY, SVGAGI. The CDR3 is 15 residues long. V lost 7 bases and J 0 bases, leaving 15 bases between the germline ends. CDR3 region: CASTFGRGNQETQYF. CDR3 nucleotide sequence: TGTGCCAGCACCTTCGGCCGGGGAAACCAAGAGACCCAGTACTTC.

This clonotype turned up a few times. The V and J genes are TRBV29-1 and TRBJ2-1; maybe TRBD2 (6 bases). The CDR3 consists of 12 residues. Germline lookup yields CDR1 SQVTM and CDR2 ANQGSEA. Trimming removed 8 bases from V and 12 bases from J, with 20 bases in between. CDR3 in DNA: TGCAGCAGCCGGGAGAAACCAAGTGGGCAGTTCTTC. Protein product: CSSREKPSGQFF.

The V gene is TRBV11-2, the J gene TRBJ2-5; 7 nucleotides line up with TRBD1. V trimming: 5 bases; J trimming: 1 base; junction bases outside the gene matches: 4. Germline loops: CDR1 SGHAT, CDR2 FQNNGV. The CDR3 is 14 residues long. CDR3 bases: TGTGCCAGCAGCCCCCAGGGGGTCCAAGAGACCCAGTACTTC. Protein: CASSPQGVQETQYF.

This clonotype was seen a handful of times. This sequence joins TRBV25-1 and TRBJ2-3, with D unresolved. V was pared by 8 bases and J by 5 bases, with 5 bases between. Germline V gene data show CDR1 as MGHDK and CDR2 as SYGVNS. The CDR3 is 10 residues long. The CDR3 sequence is CASGKDTQYF. CDR3 DNA: TGTGCCAGCGGAAAAGATACGCAGTATTTT.

The V call is TRBV4-1, the J call TRBJ2-3, with TRBD2 matching over 7 bases. The J segment lost 1 base and the V segment lost 0 bases, leaving 1 base of the junction unmatched. Germline V CDR1 and CDR2: MGHRA, YSYEKL. The CDR3 consists of 15 residues. The CDR3 DNA reads as TGCGCCAGCAGCCAAGATGGGGGGGGCACAGATACGCAGTATTTT. Translating it yields CASSQDGGGTDTQYF.